This entry concerns a single T cell receptor (beta chain). Using immunoSEQ multiplex PCR, the repertoire was profiled, and TCRdb retains in-frame clones only, with some absent. The table includes roughly 60,000 clones, 80% to 90% detected once. J lost 4 bases, V lost 1 base, and 9 bases had no gene match. Germline assignment: CDR1 SGHRS and CDR2 YFSETQ. The CDR3 is made up of 17 amino acids. The sample belongs to a study of technical replicates of blood from several donors. The receptor comes from a human donor in good health. Some clones in this sample may be carry-over from other donors' samples. Material: PBMCs. V is TRBV5-1 and J is TRBJ2-7, with 12 bases fitting TRBD1. CDR3: CASSLRDRGQLIYEQYF. For the CDR3, the DNA is TGCGCCAGCAGCTTGAGGGACAGGGGGCAGCTTATATACGAGCAGTACTTC.